The entry that follows covers one TCR beta chain sequence. As yet, its antigen is unknown. This record belongs to a study of T-cell reconstitution after alpha-beta-depleted transplantation in children. Study-wide results and limits: Several hundred rapidly expanded clones from non-depleted graft cells reportedly supplied alpha-beta T cells about two months post-transplant. A year post-transplant, T-cell counts and diversity derived mostly from newly produced T cells. The origin of high day-60 TCRbeta diversity in some patients lay in surviving recipient T cells and thymic progenitors.

Preparing the TCRbeta library involved the use of unique molecular identifiers. From the PCR reads, TCRdb called clonotypes with MiXCR, one entry per CDR3 protein. The sample carries 180,000 or so distinct CDR3 sequences, 6.3% recorded once. This CDR3 is built from 15 residues. CDR1 SGHVS and CDR2 FNYEAQ come from the germline V gene. With 5 bases clipped from V and 2 bases from J, the junction kept 5 bases outside the gene matches. This specimen was PBMCs, taken before TCRalphabeta/CD19-depleted stem cell transplant. This clonotype originated in a girl less than two years old with combined immunodeficiency, due to receive a stem cell transplant. J is TRBJ2-2 and V is TRBV7-6; 7 bases are a match to TRBD1. The CDR3 DNA reads as TGTGCCAGCAGCCTTACAGGGGTTAACACCGGGGAGCTGTTTTTT. This sequence encodes CASSLTGVNTGELFF. Supplemented by reference TRBV7-6 and TRBJ2-2, the full variable domain reads GAGVSQSPRYKVTKRGQDVALRCDPISGHVSLYWYRQALGQGPEFLTYFNYEAQQDKSGLPNDRFSAERPEGSISTLTIQRTEQRDSAMYRCASSLTGVNTGELFFGEGSRLTVL.